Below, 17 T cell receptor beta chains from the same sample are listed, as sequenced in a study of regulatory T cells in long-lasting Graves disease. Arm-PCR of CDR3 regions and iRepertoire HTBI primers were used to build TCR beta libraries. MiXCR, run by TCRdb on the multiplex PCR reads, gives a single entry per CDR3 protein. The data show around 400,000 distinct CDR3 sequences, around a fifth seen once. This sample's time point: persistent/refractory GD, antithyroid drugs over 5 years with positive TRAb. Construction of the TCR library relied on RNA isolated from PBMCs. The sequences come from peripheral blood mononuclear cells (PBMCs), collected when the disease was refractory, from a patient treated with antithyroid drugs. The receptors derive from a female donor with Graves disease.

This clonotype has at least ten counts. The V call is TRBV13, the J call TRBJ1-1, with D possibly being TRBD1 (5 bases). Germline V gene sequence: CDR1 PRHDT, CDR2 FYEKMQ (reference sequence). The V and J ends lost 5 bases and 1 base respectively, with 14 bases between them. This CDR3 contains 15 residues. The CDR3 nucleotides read TGTGCCAGCAGCGCCCGGACAAAGAAGAACACTGAAGCTTTCTTT. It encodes CASSARTKKNTEAFF.

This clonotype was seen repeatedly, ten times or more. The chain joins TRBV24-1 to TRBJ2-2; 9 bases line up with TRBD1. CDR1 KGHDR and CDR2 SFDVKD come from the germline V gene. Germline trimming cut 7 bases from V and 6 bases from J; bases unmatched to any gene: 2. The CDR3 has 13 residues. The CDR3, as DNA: TGTGCCACCAGGGACAGGGGACCCGGGGAGCTGTTTTTT. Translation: CATRDRGPGELFF.

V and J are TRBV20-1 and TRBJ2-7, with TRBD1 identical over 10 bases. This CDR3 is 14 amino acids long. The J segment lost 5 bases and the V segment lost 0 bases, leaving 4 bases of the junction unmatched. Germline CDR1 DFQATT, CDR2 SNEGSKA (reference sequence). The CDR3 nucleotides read TGCAGTGCTAGAGAGAGGGACAGGGGCCACGAGCAGTACTTC. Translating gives CSARERDRGHEQYF.

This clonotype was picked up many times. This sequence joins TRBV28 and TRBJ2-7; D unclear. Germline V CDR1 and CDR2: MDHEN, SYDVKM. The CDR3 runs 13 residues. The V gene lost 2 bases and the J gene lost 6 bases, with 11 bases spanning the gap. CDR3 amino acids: CASSLDSSIEQYF. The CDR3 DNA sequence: TGTGCCAGCAGTTTAGATTCCAGCATCGAGCAGTACTTC.

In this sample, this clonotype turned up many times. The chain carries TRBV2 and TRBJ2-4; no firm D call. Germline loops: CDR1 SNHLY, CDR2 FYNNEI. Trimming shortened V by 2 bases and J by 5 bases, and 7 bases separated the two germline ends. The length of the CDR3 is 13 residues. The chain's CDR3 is CASSENRENIQYF. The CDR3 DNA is TGTGCCAGCAGTGAAAACCGGGAAAACATTCAGTACTTC. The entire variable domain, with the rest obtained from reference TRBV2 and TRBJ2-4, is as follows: EPEVTQTPSHQVTQMGQEVILRCVPISNHLYFYWYRQILGQKVEFLVSFYNNEISEKSEIFDDQFSVERPDGSNFTLKIRSTKLEDSAMYFCASSENRENIQYFGAGTRLSVL.

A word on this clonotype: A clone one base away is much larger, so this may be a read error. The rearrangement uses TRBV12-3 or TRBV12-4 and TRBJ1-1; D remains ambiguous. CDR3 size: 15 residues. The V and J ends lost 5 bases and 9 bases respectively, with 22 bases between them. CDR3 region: CASSLAAPDVSKAFF. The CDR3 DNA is TGTGCCAGCAGTCTCGCGGCCCCTGACGTCTCAAAAGCTTTCTTT.

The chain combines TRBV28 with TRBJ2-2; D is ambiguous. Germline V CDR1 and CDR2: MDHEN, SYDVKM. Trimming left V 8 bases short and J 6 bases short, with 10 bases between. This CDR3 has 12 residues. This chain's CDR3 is CASVYPSGELFF. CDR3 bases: TGTGCCAGCGTCTACCCCTCCGGGGAGCTGTTTTTT.

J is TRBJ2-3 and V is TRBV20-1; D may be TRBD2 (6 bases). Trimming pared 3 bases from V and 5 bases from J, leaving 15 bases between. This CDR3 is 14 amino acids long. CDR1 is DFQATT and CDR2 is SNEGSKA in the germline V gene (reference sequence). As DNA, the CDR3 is TGCAGTGCTAGGGAAGATGTGGGAGGAGATACGCAGTATTTT. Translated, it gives CSAREDVGGDTQYF.

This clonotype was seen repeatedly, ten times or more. Written as DNA, the CDR3 is TGTGCCATCAGTGAGACTAGCGGAACCCAAGAGACCCAGTACTTC. This codes for CAISETSGTQETQYF. The V gene is TRBV10-3, the J gene TRBJ2-5; 8 positions agree with TRBD2. Germline values: CDR1 ENHRY, CDR2 SYGVKD. V trimming: 2 bases; J trimming: 1 base; junction bases outside the gene matches: 3. CDR3 length: 15 residues.

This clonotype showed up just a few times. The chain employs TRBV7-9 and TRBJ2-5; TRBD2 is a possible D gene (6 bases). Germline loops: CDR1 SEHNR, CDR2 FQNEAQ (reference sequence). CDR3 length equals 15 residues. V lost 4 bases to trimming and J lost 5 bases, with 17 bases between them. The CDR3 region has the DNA TGTGCCAGCAGCTCCAGACCTGGCCGGGGGGAGACCCAGTACTTC. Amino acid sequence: CASSSRPGRGETQYF.

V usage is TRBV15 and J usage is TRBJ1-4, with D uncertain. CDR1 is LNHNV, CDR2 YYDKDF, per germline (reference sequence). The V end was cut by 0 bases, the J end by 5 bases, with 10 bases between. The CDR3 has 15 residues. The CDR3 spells CATSRDGQINEKLFF. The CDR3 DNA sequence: TGTGCCACCAGCAGAGATGGCCAGATAAATGAAAAACTGTTTTTT.

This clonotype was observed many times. The CDR3 DNA reads as TGTGCCAGCAGACCCAGGGGTGGCAGAAAAGTAGAAGCTTTCTTT. It yields the protein CASRPRGGRKVEAFF. This chain connects TRBV7-9 to TRBJ1-1; D perhaps matches TRBD1 (6 bases). Germline CDR1 and CDR2: SEHNR and FQNEAQ (reference sequence). CDR3 length: 15 residues. Trimming removed 6 bases at V and 8 bases at J, with 22 bases between. The whole variable domain, filled in from reference TRBV7-9 and TRBJ1-1, reads DTGVSQNPRHKITKRGQNVTFRCDPISEHNRLYWYRQTLGQGPEFLTYFQNEAQLEKSRLLSDRFSAERPKGSFSTLEIQRTEQGDSAMYLCASRPRGGRKVEAFFGQGTRLTVV.

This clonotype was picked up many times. DNA of the CDR3: TGTGCCAGCAGATCATTAGCGGGTACCCTCTCCTACGAGCAGTACTTC. This encodes CASRSLAGTLSYEQYF. V is TRBV28 and J is TRBJ2-7; the match to TRBD2 covers 7 bases. CDR3 length: 16 amino acids. V lost 6 bases to trimming and J lost 0 bases; unmatched junction nucleotides: 11. Germline lookup yields CDR1 MDHEN and CDR2 SYDVKM. Variable domain in full (rest from reference TRBV28 and TRBJ2-7): DVKVTQSSRYLVKRTGEKVFLECVQDMDHENMFWYRQDPGLGLRLIYFSYDVKMKEKGDIPEGYSVSREKKERFSLILESASTNQTSMYLCASRSLAGTLSYEQYFGPGTRLTVT.

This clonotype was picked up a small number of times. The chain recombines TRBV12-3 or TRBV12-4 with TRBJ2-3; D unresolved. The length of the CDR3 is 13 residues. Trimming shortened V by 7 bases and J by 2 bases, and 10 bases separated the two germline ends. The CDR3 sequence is CASTVAPTDTQYF. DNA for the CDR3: TGTGCCAGCACCGTTGCTCCCACAGATACGCAGTATTTT.

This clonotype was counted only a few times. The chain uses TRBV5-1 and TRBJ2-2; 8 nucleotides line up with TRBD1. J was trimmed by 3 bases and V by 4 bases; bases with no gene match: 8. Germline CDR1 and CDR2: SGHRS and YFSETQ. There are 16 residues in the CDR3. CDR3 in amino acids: CASSIDRGRDTGELFF. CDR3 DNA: TGCGCCAGCAGCATAGACAGGGGTCGAGACACCGGGGAGCTGTTTTTT.

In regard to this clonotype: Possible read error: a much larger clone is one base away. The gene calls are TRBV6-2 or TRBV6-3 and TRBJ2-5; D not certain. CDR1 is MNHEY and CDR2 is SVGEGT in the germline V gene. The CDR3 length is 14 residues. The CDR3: CARNEGYAQEAQYF. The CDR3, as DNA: TGTGCCCGAAACGAAGGATACGCTCAAGAGGCCCAGTACTTC.

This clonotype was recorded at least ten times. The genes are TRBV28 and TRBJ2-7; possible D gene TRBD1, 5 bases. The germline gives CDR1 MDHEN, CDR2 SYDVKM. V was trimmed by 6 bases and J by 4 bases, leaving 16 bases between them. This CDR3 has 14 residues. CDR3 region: CASSRGQTSYEQYF. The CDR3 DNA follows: TGTGCCAGCAGCCGAGGACAAACTTCTTACGAGCAGTACTTC. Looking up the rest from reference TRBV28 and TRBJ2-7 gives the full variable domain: DVKVTQSSRYLVKRTGEKVFLECVQDMDHENMFWYRQDPGLGLRLIYFSYDVKMKEKGDIPEGYSVSREKKERFSLILESASTNQTSMYLCASSRGQTSYEQYFGPGTRLTVT.